The 13 T cell receptor beta chains below were found in one sample sequenced in a study of CD4+ T cells in melanoma. The method was immunoSEQ multiplex PCR; TCRdb's version includes in-frame clones alone and lacks a portion of them. The repertoire has some 110,000 clones, roughly 90% of them found once; the top ten carry about 3.3%. The sample taken for sequencing was peripheral blood. The source of these receptors is a human donor with melanoma.

The chain joins TRBV28 to TRBJ1-2; D remains unclear. The CDR3 sequence is 13 residues long. The V and J ends lost 5 bases and 4 bases respectively, with 11 bases between them. Germline V CDR1 and CDR2: MDHEN, SYDVKM. CDR3 coding DNA: TGTGCCAGCAGTAAACAGACGGGCTATGGCTACACCTTC. Translated, it gives CASSKQTGYGYTF.

Written as DNA, the CDR3 is TGTGCCACCAGCAAGGACAGGGACCAGCCCCAGCATTTT. It codes for CATSKDRDQPQHF. This sequence joins TRBV15 and TRBJ1-5; 8 nucleotides align to TRBD1. The CDR3 length is 13 residues. The V gene end was trimmed by 4 bases and the J gene end by 7 bases; junction bases not matched to a gene: 3. Per germline, CDR1 LNHNV and CDR2 YYDKDF (reference sequence).

V usage is TRBV4-1 and J usage is TRBJ1-4; D remains unclear. The CDR3 has 14 residues. With 4 bases removed from V and 0 bases from J, the gap between germline ends came to 6 bases. Germline V gene sequence: CDR1 MGHRA, CDR2 YSYEKL. The CDR3 is CASSRSTTNEKLFF. The CDR3 nucleotides read TGCGCCAGCAGCCGCAGTACAACTAATGAAAAACTGTTTTTT.

V gene TRBV28 combines with J gene TRBJ1-1; the D gene is possibly TRBD1 (6 bases). The CDR3 totals 16 residues. Between the trimmed V and J ends, which lost 5 bases and 5 bases, there was a span of 21 bases. CDR1 is MDHEN, CDR2 SYDVKM, per germline. CDR3: CASSKGGMGPGTEAFF. The DNA for the CDR3 is TGTGCCAGCAGTAAGGGGGGTATGGGGCCCGGGACTGAAGCTTTCTTT. The whole variable domain, filled in from reference TRBV28 and TRBJ1-1, reads DVKVTQSSRYLVKRTGEKVFLECVQDMDHENMFWYRQDPGLGLRLIYFSYDVKMKEKGDIPEGYSVSREKKERFSLILESASTNQTSMYLCASSKGGMGPGTEAFFGQGTRLTVV.

Of note for this clone: Germline and junction disagree at one end, which may indicate a read error. The J gene is TRBJ2-2, the V gene TRBV11-2; 11 bases are a match to TRBD2. The CDR3 sequence is 16 residues long. Germline CDR1 reads SGHAT; CDR2 reads FQNNGV. DNA of the CDR3: TGTGCCGGCAGCCGAATAGCGGGGGGGCCGACCGGGGAGCTGTTTTTT. Translation: CAGSRIAGGPTGELFF.

V usage is TRBV4-3 and J usage is TRBJ2-7; D gene ambiguous. This CDR3 contains 14 residues. Trimming shortened V by 5 bases and J by 2 bases, and 13 bases separated the two germline ends. CDR1 LGHNA and CDR2 YSLEER come from the germline V gene. CDR3 coding DNA: TGCGCCAGCAGCTCAGGAATTCCCCCCTACGAGCAGTACTTC. Translating it yields CASSSGIPPYEQYF.

The chain couples TRBV5-1 to TRBJ2-1; 7 bases match TRBD1. The J segment lost 0 bases and the V segment lost 3 bases, leaving 0 bases of the junction unmatched. The CDR3 spans 14 residues. Germline V lookup: CDR1 SGHRS, CDR2 YFSETQ. CDR3: CASSSGGSYNEQFF. DNA for the CDR3: TGCGCCAGCAGCTCAGGGGGCTCCTACAATGAGCAGTTCTTC.

The rearrangement joins TRBV30 to TRBJ1-1, with 7 nucleotides matching TRBD1. This CDR3 spans 13 amino acids. The junction had 7 bases not matched to a gene; V was cut back by 5 bases and J by 4 bases. The germline V gene has CDR1 GTSNPN and CDR2 SVGIG (reference sequence). The CDR3 protein is CAWDRRGTTEAFF. The CDR3 bases are TGTGCCTGGGACCGCAGGGGGACCACTGAAGCTTTCTTT.

The chain combines TRBV10-3 with TRBJ2-7; D not certain. Per the germline V gene, CDR1 is ENHRY and CDR2 is SYGVKD. There are 16 residues in the CDR3. Between the trimmed V and J ends, which lost 2 bases and 1 base, there was a span of 15 bases. The CDR3: CAISEKQLPPSYEQYF. Written as DNA, the CDR3 is TGTGCCATCAGTGAGAAACAGTTGCCCCCATCCTACGAGCAGTACTTC.

The rearrangement joins TRBV9 to TRBJ2-4, with D perhaps TRBD2 (6 bases). The CDR3 sequence is 14 residues long. Between the trimmed V and J ends, which lost 0 bases and 6 bases, there was a span of 10 bases. Germline-derived CDR1 and CDR2 are SGDLS and YYNGEE. For the CDR3, the DNA is TGTGCCAGCAGCGTAGGGGACTCAGGAAACATTCAGTACTTC. Translated, it gives CASSVGDSGNIQYF. Using reference TRBV9 and TRBJ2-4 for the parts outside the CDR3, the full variable domain is DSGVTQTPKHLITATGQRVTLRCSPRSGDLSVYWYQQSLDQGLQFLIQYYNGEERAKGNILERFSAQQFPDLHSELNLSSLELGDSALYFCASSVGDSGNIQYFGAGTRLSVL.

The rearrangement links TRBV28 to TRBJ2-3, with 8 bases matching TRBD2. Unmatched junction bases numbered 6, after V lost 4 bases and J lost 6 bases. CDR1 and CDR2 (germline): MDHEN, SYDVKM. The CDR3 is made up of 14 amino acids. CDR3 sequence (DNA): TGTGCCAGCAGTTCGGGACTAGATTCCGATACGCAGTATTTT. Residues: CASSSGLDSDTQYF. The full variable domain, with the rest looked up from reference TRBV28 and TRBJ2-3, is DVKVTQSSRYLVKRTGEKVFLECVQDMDHENMFWYRQDPGLGLRLIYFSYDVKMKEKGDIPEGYSVSREKKERFSLILESASTNQTSMYLCASSSGLDSDTQYFGPGTRLTVL.

The rearrangement links TRBV7-6 to TRBJ2-1; D gene ambiguous. Germline CDR1 SGHVS, CDR2 FNYEAQ. The CDR3 is 15 residues long. V was pared by 1 base and J by 8 bases, with 15 bases between. The CDR3 loop is CASSLESPGIDEQFF. CDR3 nucleotide sequence: TGTGCCAGCAGCTTAGAATCACCCGGTATAGATGAGCAGTTCTTC.

The chain uses TRBV27 and TRBJ2-5, with D hard to call. V shed 2 bases and J shed 5 bases, with 0 bases lying between them. CDR3 length equals 10 residues. The germline gives CDR1 MNHEY, CDR2 SMNVEV (reference sequence). The CDR3 DNA follows: TGTGCCAGCAGTTTAGAGACCCAGTACTTC. Protein: CASSLETQYF.